One sample yielded the 29 T cell receptor beta chains listed below, sequenced in a study of cytomegalovirus exposure and HLA in healthy donors. Sequencing was performed with immunoSEQ multiplex PCR; in TCRdb, only in-frame clones are kept and a portion is missing. Among 240,000 or so clones, around 86% were seen once, and the ten largest hold around 1.3%. The sequencing input was PBMCs. These receptors were collected from a woman under 40 in good health and CMV-seropositive.

There are a few counts of this clone. The rearrangement links TRBV28 to TRBJ1-5, with 8 bases lining up with TRBD1. Unmatched junction bases numbered 5, after V lost 9 bases and J lost 7 bases. The CDR3 covers 12 residues. Germline assignment: CDR1 MDHEN and CDR2 SYDVKM. The CDR3: CASQGAWQPQHF. The CDR3 nucleotides read TGTGCCAGTCAGGGGGCTTGGCAGCCCCAGCATTTT.

This clone was seen more than once but under ten times. J is TRBJ2-7 and V is TRBV6-5; D is perhaps TRBD2 (5 bases). This CDR3 has 15 amino acids. Germline V gene sequence: CDR1 MNHEY, CDR2 SVGAGI. The V and J ends lost 6 bases and 3 bases respectively, with 18 bases between them. As DNA, the CDR3 is TGTGCCAGCAGGACGTCCACAGCGGATCTCTACGAGCAGTACTTC. Its translation is CASRTSTADLYEQYF.

The V and J genes are TRBV10-3 and TRBJ2-2; maybe TRBD2 (5 bases). CDR3 length equals 12 residues. Germline lookup yields CDR1 ENHRY and CDR2 SYGVKD. V was trimmed by 6 bases and J by 3 bases, leaving 5 bases between them. DNA for the CDR3: TGTGCCATCAGCGGGGACACCGGGGAGCTGTTTTTT. Protein sequence: CAISGDTGELFF.

V and J are TRBV6-1 and TRBJ1-2; D may be TRBD1 (6 bases). The ends were cut back, 5 bases at V and 5 bases at J, with 9 bases in the middle. The CDR3 is 12 amino acids. The germline V gene has CDR1 MNHNS and CDR2 SASEGT. The CDR3 DNA reads TGTGCCAGCAGTCCCGACAGGTATGGCTACACCTTC. It translates to CASSPDRYGYTF.

This clone was observed a single time. The gene calls are TRBV27 and TRBJ1-5, with D perhaps TRBD1 (6 bases). The CDR3 sequence is 15 residues long. CDR1 and CDR2 from the germline V gene are MNHEY and SMNVEV (reference sequence). Trimming removed 6 bases from V and 1 base from J, with 13 bases in between. The CDR3 coding sequence is TGTGCCAGCAGCTACCGTCAGGGGAGCAATCAGCCCCAGCATTTT. The encoded protein is CASSYRQGSNQPQHF.

This clone has a count of ten or more. V and J are TRBV19 and TRBJ2-2; 9 bases map to TRBD2. The V gene end was trimmed by 3 bases and the J gene end by 3 bases; junction bases not matched to a gene: 5. Germline CDR1 LNHDA, CDR2 SQIVND (reference sequence). This CDR3 region has 16 residues. In DNA form, the CDR3 reads TGTGCCAGTAGTATGAAGCTAGCGGGATACACCGGGGAGCTGTTTTTT. Protein product: CASSMKLAGYTGELFF.

V usage is TRBV6-1 and J usage is TRBJ1-2; no reliable D call. This CDR3 is built from 11 residues. The V gene's germline CDR1 is MNHNS and CDR2 SASEGT. With 4 bases removed from V and 2 bases from J, the gap between germline ends came to 2 bases. CDR3 in amino acids: CASSVNYGYTF. The CDR3 DNA sequence: TGTGCCAGCAGTGTAAACTATGGCTACACCTTC.

This chain uses TRBV29-1 with TRBJ1-2; tentatively, D is TRBD1 (6 bases). The V end lost 4 bases, the J end lost 5 bases, and 14 bases lay between the germline ends. Germline CDR1 and CDR2: SQVTM and ANQGSEA. CDR3 length: 13 amino acids. The CDR3 spells CSVVLQGQYGYTF. CDR3 in DNA: TGCAGCGTTGTTTTACAGGGCCAATATGGCTACACCTTC.

Written as DNA, the CDR3 is TGTGCCAGCAGTCAAGACTCCAGCTCCTACAATGAGCAGTTCTTC. It codes for CASSQDSSSYNEQFF. The chain carries TRBV6-5 and TRBJ2-1; D is unresolved. V lost 5 bases and J lost 0, with 11 bases in between. Germline values: CDR1 MNHEY, CDR2 SVGAGI. This CDR3 has 15 amino acids.

The chain employs TRBV5-4 and TRBJ1-1; D is unclear. The CDR3 is 14 residues long. Germline CDR1 SGHNT, CDR2 YYREEE (reference sequence). Deletions cut 1 base from V and 5 bases from J, with 12 bases between. Here the CDR3 DNA reads TGTGCCAGCAGCTTGTACGGGATCTTGACTGAAGCTTTCTTT. This gives the protein CASSLYGILTEAFF.

A few counts support this clone. The V call is TRBV7-3, the J call TRBJ2-7; D is possibly TRBD2 (6 bases). This CDR3 has 15 amino acids. The germline V gene has CDR1 SGHTA and CDR2 FQGTGA. V gave up 3 bases and J gave up 2 bases, with 14 bases separating them. In DNA, the CDR3 is TGTGCCAGCAGCTTCTTACCGGGAGAGCCCTACGAGCAGTACTTC. It translates to CASSFLPGEPYEQYF.

V is TRBV7-9 and J is TRBJ2-5, with TRBD1 matching 8 bases. Trimming removed 8 bases from V and 4 bases from J; junction bases left unmatched: 12. The germline CDR1 and CDR2 sequences are SEHNR and FQNEAQ (reference sequence). CDR3 length: 15 amino acids. The CDR3 region has the DNA TGTGCCAGCGGAACCGGTGCCAGGGGGCGAGAGACCCAGTACTTC. Translated, it gives CASGTGARGRETQYF.

The chain links TRBV5-1 to TRBJ1-1, with 8 positions matching TRBD1. The J segment lost 0 bases and the V segment lost 0 bases, leaving 4 bases of the junction unmatched. The germline CDR1 and CDR2 sequences are SGHRS and YFSETQ. CDR3 length: 16 amino acids. The CDR3 loop reads CASSLEGTGLNTEAFF. CDR3 coding DNA: TGCGCCAGCAGCTTGGAGGGGACAGGTCTGAACACTGAAGCTTTCTTT.

The chain links TRBV5-4 to TRBJ2-1, with 7 bases fitting TRBD2. CDR1 is SGHNT and CDR2 is YYREEE in the germline V gene (reference sequence). V was clipped by 3 bases and J by 9 bases; unmatched bases: 12. This CDR3 comprises 15 residues. This chain's CDR3 is CASSSPTSPVGEQFF. The CDR3 DNA reads TGTGCCAGCAGCTCGCCGACTAGCCCTGTCGGTGAGCAGTTCTTC.

This clone was observed a handful of times. This rearrangement joins TRBV18 to TRBJ2-2; a weak D match, TRBD2 (5 bases). Germline loops: CDR1 KGHSH, CDR2 LQKENI. V dropped 5 bases and J dropped 6 bases, with 19 bases sitting between them. The length of the CDR3 is 16 residues. DNA for the CDR3: TGTGCCAGCTCAGCTAGGGCGGGCCCGGCGGCCGGGGAGCTGTTTTTT. Translating gives CASSARAGPAAGELFF.

This clone has only one observation. This chain joins TRBV27 and TRBJ1-5; 8 bases line up with TRBD1. The ends lost 10 bases at V and 2 bases at J; junction bases unmatched: 16. The CDR3 spans 17 residues. Germline CDR1 MNHEY, CDR2 SMNVEV (reference sequence). In DNA, the CDR3 is TGTGCCACCGGGGACAGGAGTTCCCCCCTTGGCAATCAGCCCCAGCATTTT. Its translation: CATGDRSSPLGNQPQHF.

This clone showed up just a few times. The chain carries TRBV11-3 and TRBJ2-7; no reliable D call. The CDR3 extends over 12 amino acids. CDR1 and CDR2 (germline): SGHNT, YENEEA. With 0 bases removed from V and 4 bases from J, the gap between germline ends came to 4 bases. The CDR3 DNA sequence: TGTGCCAGCAGCTTAGACCGGTACGAGCAGTACTTC. It encodes CASSLDRYEQYF. Complete variable domain (other parts from reference TRBV11-3 and TRBJ2-7): EAGVVQSPRYKIIEKKQPVAFWCNPISGHNTLYWYLQNLGQGPELLIRYENEEAVDDSQLPKDRFSAERLKGVDSTLKIQPAELGDSAVYLCASSLDRYEQYFGPGTRLTVT.

This chain links TRBV4-1 with TRBJ1-1; D is unresolved. CDR1 and CDR2 (germline): MGHRA, YSYEKL. The V end lost 0 bases, the J end lost 1 base, and 9 bases lay between the germline ends. There are 15 residues in the CDR3. The CDR3 DNA reads as TGCGCCAGCAGCCAAGATGCAGTCCAGAACACTGAAGCTTTCTTT. Protein product: CASSQDAVQNTEAFF.

This clone was seen a single time. V and J are TRBV5-1 and TRBJ1-5; a weak D match, TRBD1 (5 bases). Between the trimmed V and J ends, which lost 1 base and 1 base, there was a span of 9 bases. CDR3 size: 15 residues. Per germline, CDR1 SGHRS and CDR2 YFSETQ. The chain's CDR3 is CASSLSGGSNQPQHF. The DNA for the CDR3 is TGCGCCAGCAGCTTGTCCGGGGGGAGCAATCAGCCCCAGCATTTT.

The chain couples TRBV30 to TRBJ2-7; the D gene is possibly TRBD2 (5 bases). CDR3 length equals 12 residues. In germline, CDR1 is GTSNPN, CDR2 SVGIG (reference sequence). Trimming removed 0 bases at V and 3 bases at J, with 6 bases between. In DNA form, the CDR3 reads TGTGCCTGGAGTGTACTAGGCTACGAGCAGTACTTC. Translating it yields CAWSVLGYEQYF.

V is TRBV27 and J is TRBJ2-3; D might be TRBD1 (5 bases). Trimming removed 5 bases from V and 6 bases from J, with 12 bases in between. The CDR3 has 13 amino acids. CDR1 and CDR2 (germline): MNHEY, SMNVEV (reference sequence). CDR3: CASSQTRADTQYF. In DNA, the CDR3 is TGTGCCAGCAGTCAAACCAGGGCTGATACGCAGTATTTT.

For the CDR3, the DNA is TGTGCCAGCAGCTTAGTATCGGGAAACTACAATGAGCAGTTCTTC. Its protein product is CASSLVSGNYNEQFF. V usage is TRBV11-3 and J usage is TRBJ2-1, with D maybe TRBD2 (5 bases). The CDR3 consists of 15 residues. V dropped 1 base and J dropped 3 bases, with 10 bases sitting between them. Germline-derived CDR1 and CDR2 are SGHNT and YENEEA.

The genes are TRBV25-1 and TRBJ2-2; 9 positions match TRBD2. This CDR3 has 17 residues. Unmatched junction bases numbered 6, after V lost 1 base and J lost 3 bases. From germline, CDR1 is MGHDK and CDR2 SYGVNS. This chain's CDR3 is CASSESGGRAHTGELFF. The DNA for the CDR3 is TGTGCCAGCAGTGAATCTGGCGGGAGGGCCCACACCGGGGAGCTGTTTTTT.

The J gene is TRBJ2-1, the V gene TRBV5-1; 7 bases match TRBD2. Germline assignment: CDR1 SGHRS and CDR2 YFSETQ. This CDR3 spans 14 amino acids. Trimming took 0 bases from V and 6 from J; bases not matched to a gene: 3. The CDR3 region is CASSLAGLVNEQFF. The CDR3 region has the DNA TGCGCCAGCAGCTTGGCCGGACTAGTCAATGAGCAGTTCTTC.

The chain couples TRBV5-4 to TRBJ2-3; 8 positions agree with TRBD2. The CDR3 runs 17 residues. Unmatched junction bases numbered 6, after V lost 0 bases and J lost 0 bases. The germline CDR1 and CDR2 sequences are SGHNT and YYREEE (reference sequence). Here the CDR3 DNA reads TGTGCCAGCAGCTTGGTTTTTCGGGAGGGTAGCACAGATACGCAGTATTTT. It encodes CASSLVFREGSTDTQYF.

The chain carries TRBV7-9 and TRBJ1-2; TRBD1 might be the D (5 bases). The germline CDR1 and CDR2 sequences are SEHNR and FQNEAQ (reference sequence). The germline V and J ends were trimmed by 5 bases and 8 bases, with 18 bases remaining between them. This CDR3 contains 14 residues. The CDR3 protein is CASSPPTERGGYTF. For the CDR3, the DNA is TGTGCCAGCAGCCCCCCGACAGAAAGGGGAGGCTACACCTTC.

The chain joins TRBV27 to TRBJ1-1, with D maybe TRBD1 (5 bases). V was pared by 2 bases and J by 4 bases, with 11 bases between. CDR3 length: 14 amino acids. CDR1 is MNHEY, CDR2 SMNVEV, per germline (reference sequence). CDR3 DNA sequence: TGTGCCAGCAGTTTAAGCAGGGCGCTCACTGAAGCTTTCTTT. Its translation is CASSLSRALTEAFF.

The CDR3: CASSQTGTGMRGFGTQYF. In DNA, the CDR3 is TGCGCCAGCAGCCAAACCGGGACAGGGATGAGGGGATTTGGGACCCAGTACTTC. This chain connects TRBV4-1 to TRBJ2-5; 9 nucleotides agree with TRBD1. CDR1 MGHRA and CDR2 YSYEKL come from the germline V gene. The length of the CDR3 is 18 residues. V gave up 2 bases and J gave up 7 bases; unmatched junction bases: 17.

V is TRBV19 and J is TRBJ2-7, with 9 bases matching TRBD2. Germline V gene data show CDR1 as LNHDA and CDR2 as SQIVND (reference sequence). The CDR3 length is 15 residues. J lost 4 bases, V lost 4 bases, and 8 bases had no gene match. CDR3 loop: CASSKVAGAGYEQYF. CDR3 DNA sequence: TGTGCCAGTAGTAAGGTAGCGGGGGCCGGGTACGAGCAGTACTTC.